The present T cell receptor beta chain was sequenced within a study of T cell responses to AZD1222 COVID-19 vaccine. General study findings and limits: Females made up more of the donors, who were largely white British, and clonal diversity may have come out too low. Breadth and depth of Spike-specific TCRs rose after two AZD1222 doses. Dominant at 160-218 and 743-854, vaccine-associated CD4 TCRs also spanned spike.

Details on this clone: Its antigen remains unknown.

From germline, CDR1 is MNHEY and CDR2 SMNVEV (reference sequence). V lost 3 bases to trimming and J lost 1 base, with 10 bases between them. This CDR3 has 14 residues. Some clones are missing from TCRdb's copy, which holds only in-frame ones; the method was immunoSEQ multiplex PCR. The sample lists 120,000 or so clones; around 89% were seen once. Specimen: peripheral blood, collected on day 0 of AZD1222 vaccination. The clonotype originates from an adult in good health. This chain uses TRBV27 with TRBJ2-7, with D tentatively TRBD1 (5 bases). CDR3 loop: CASSFQGTSYEQYF. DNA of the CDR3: TGTGCCAGCAGTTTTCAGGGAACTTCCTACGAGCAGTACTTC.